This is a list of T cell receptor beta chains from one sample in a study of blood T cell repertoires in COVID-19. Profiled with immunoSEQ multiplex PCR; TCRdb holds only in-frame clones, not every one. The sample yields 310,000 or so clones, around 90% seen once. Sequencing was done on a sample of peripheral blood. The source of these receptors is a woman between 50 and 59 years old who had recovered from COVID-19. CDR3s include the opening cysteine and the closing phenylalanine or tryptophan. The D gene is left open where the match is weak. Some rows have no size entry. The others give once, few or many, or a class for an expanded clone.

>TRBJ2-2|TRBV5-1|TRBD1|NA
CASSPFGQGAGELFF
TGCGCCAGCAGCCCTTTTGGACAGGGGGCCGGGGAGCTGTTTTTT
>TRBJ2-3|TRBV5-4|TRBD2|NA
CASSPWTSGMADTQYF
TGTGCCAGCAGCCCCTGGACTAGCGGGATGGCAGATACGCAGTATTTT
>TRBJ1-1|TRBV6-5|NA|few
CASRSTGRNTETFF
TGTGCCAGCAGATCGACAGGACGGAACACTGAAACTTTCTTT
>TRBJ2-4|TRBV4-3|TRBD2|NA
CASSQGGGLKNIQYF
TGCGCCAGCAGCCAAGGGGGGGGTTTGAAAAACATTCAGTACTTC
>TRBJ2-1|TRBV28|NA|NA
CASSAGMEWQFF
TGTGCCAGCAGTGCCGGGATGGAGTGGCAGTTCTTC
>TRBJ1-3|TRBV19|NA|NA
CASSLVLHSGNTIYF
TGTGCCAGTAGTCTGGTACTCCACTCTGGAAACACCATATATTTT
>TRBJ2-7|TRBV7-2|TRBD1|NA
CASSASRGTGGYEQYF
TGTGCCAGCAGCGCCAGCCGAGGGACAGGGGGCTACGAGCAGTACTTC
>TRBJ2-3|TRBV5-1|NA|NA
CASSTLASSGTDTQYF
TGCGCCAGCAGTACCCTAGCGTCTAGTGGTACAGATACGCAGTATTTT
>TRBJ1-2|TRBV28|NA|NA
CASSPGGGALVDGYTF
TGTGCCAGCAGTCCCGGGGGAGGGGCCTTAGTGGACGGCTACACCTTC
>TRBJ2-1|TRBV27|NA|NA
CASSLRQSRSNEQFF
TGTGCCAGCAGTTTACGCCAATCTAGGTCCAATGAGCAGTTCTTC
>TRBJ1-1|TRBV15|NA|NA
CATSRLLMNTEAFF
TGTGCCACCAGCAGACTGCTAATGAACACTGAAGCTTTCTTT
>TRBJ2-5|TRBV28|NA|NA
CASNPSGGGGETQYF
TGTGCCAGCAACCCTTCAGGGGGAGGTGGAGAGACCCAGTACTTC
>TRBJ2-1|TRBV5-1|TRBD2|NA
CASSLEASGGEQFF
TGCGCCAGCAGCTTGGAGGCTAGCGGGGGGGAGCAGTTCTTC
>TRBJ2-3|TRBV9|TRBD2|once
CASSVTSGADTQYF
TGTGCCAGCAGCGTTACTAGCGGAGCAGATACGCAGTATTTT
>TRBJ1-6|TRBV5-4|TRBD1|NA
CATGQESSYNSPLHF
TGTGCCACCGGACAGGAGAGCTCCTATAATTCACCCCTCCACTTT
>TRBJ2-7|TRBV18|NA|NA
CASSPPSNYEQYF
TGTGCCAGCTCACCACCGAGCAACTACGAGCAGTACTTC
>TRBJ1-2|TRBV6-2/TRBV6-3|NA|NA
CASSYSRGKYGYTF
TGTGCCAGCAGTTACTCCCGCGGAAAATATGGCTACACCTTC
>TRBJ2-1|TRBV6-5|TRBD2|NA
CASSLGLAGLGEQFF
TGTGCCAGCAGCCTGGGACTAGCGGGCTTGGGGGAGCAGTTCTTC
>TRBJ1-2|TRBV5-8|NA|NA
CASSLIAATGYTF
TGTGCCAGCAGCTTGATCGCGGCGACTGGCTACACCTTC
>TRBJ1-1|TRBV30|TRBD1|NA
CAWARGLGTEAFF
TGTGCCTGGGCCAGGGGGCTGGGAACTGAAGCTTTCTTT
>TRBJ2-1|TRBV7-9|NA|NA
CASSSSSVPSSYNEQFF
TGTGCCAGCAGCAGCTCTAGCGTTCCAAGCTCCTACAATGAGCAGTTCTTC
>TRBJ1-2|TRBV27|TRBD1|NA
CASKRPGQGTRGYTF
TGTGCCAGCAAACGACCGGGACAGGGGACGCGTGGCTACACCTTC
>TRBJ2-1|TRBV9|TRBD2|NA
CASSVVGWAGDNEQFF
TGTGCCAGCAGCGTAGTCGGTTGGGCGGGGGATAATGAGCAGTTCTTC
>TRBJ1-5|TRBV4-2|TRBD1|NA
CASSQESTGGMRHF
TGTGCCAGCAGCCAAGAAAGTACAGGGGGGATGAGGCATTTT
>TRBJ1-6|TRBV30|TRBD1|NA
CAWSPPTGISAPLHF
TGTGCCTGGAGTCCACCGACAGGGATATCGGCACCCCTCCACTTT
>TRBJ1-1|TRBV7-8|NA|NA
CASSLSMEAGAFF
TGTGCCAGCAGCTTAAGTATGGAGGCGGGAGCTTTCTTT
>TRBJ2-3|TRBV5-6|TRBD1|NA
CASGQGASDTQYF
TGTGCCAGCGGACAGGGGGCGTCAGATACGCAGTATTTT